These T cell receptor beta chains were read from a single sample in a study of early T cells in non-severe SARS-CoV-2 infection. From the 5' RACE reads, TCRdb called clonotypes with MiXCR, one entry per CDR3 protein. The data contain approximately 64,000 distinct CDR3 sequences, 20% to 25% of them singletons. The specimen was whole blood, collected at baseline. The receptors were gathered from an adult who was a healthcare worker with PCR-confirmed SARS-CoV-2 infection or an uninfected control (not recorded which). CDR3s include the opening cysteine and the closing phenylalanine or tryptophan. The D gene is left open where the match is weak. A clone size is listed for some rows: how often the clone was seen (once, few, many), or a class if it is expanded.

v_gene	d_gene	j_gene	abundance	CDR3nt	CDR3aa
TRBV27	NA	TRBJ2-3	few	TGTGCCAGCAGTTTATTCCTCCCATTTGGGGGAAGCACAGATACGCAGTATTTT	CASSLFLPFGGSTDTQYF
TRBV10-1	NA	TRBJ2-7	NA	TGCGCCAGCAGGGTACTTAAGGATTGCTCCTACGAGCAGTACTTC	CASRVLKDCSYEQYF
TRBV18	NA	TRBJ2-7	few	TGTGCCAGCTCGCTGGACTTCTACGAGCAGTACTTC	CASSLDFYEQYF
TRBV12-3/TRBV12-4	NA	TRBJ2-5	NA	TGTGCCAGCAGTCAGACAGGATTCCAAGAGACCCAGTACTTC	CASSQTGFQETQYF
TRBV12-3/TRBV12-4	TRBD2	TRBJ2-5	NA	TGTGCCAGCAGCTCCGCTAGCGGCGAGACCCAGTACTTC	CASSSASGETQYF
TRBV29-1	NA	TRBJ2-1	NA	TGCAGCGTTGTTGAGGACAAGACCCCCTACAATGAGCAGTTCTTC	CSVVEDKTPYNEQFF
TRBV29-1	NA	TRBJ2-7	few	TGCAGCGTTGATTCCGGGTGGGGGGTGTACTTC	CSVDSGWGVYF
TRBV7-9	NA	TRBJ2-1	NA	TGTGCCAGCACCCCAGCGGCGGACAATGAGCAGTTCTTC	CASTPAADNEQFF
TRBV5-1	NA	TRBJ2-7	few	TGCGCCAGCAGCTTTCGAGGGGACCGCGCCTACGAGCAGTACTTC	CASSFRGDRAYEQYF
TRBV12-3/TRBV12-4	NA	TRBJ1-6	NA	TGTGCCAGCAGGCAGGGACTCTCCTTAAATTCACCCCTCCACTTT	CASRQGLSLNSPLHF
TRBV2	NA	TRBJ2-7	NA	TGTGCCAGCAGTGAGAATCGCGACAGATCCTACGAGCAGTACTTC	CASSENRDRSYEQYF
TRBV6-1	TRBD2	TRBJ2-7	few	TGTGCCAGCACCATCGGGAGGGGTCCCGGAACCTACGAGCAGTACTTC	CASTIGRGPGTYEQYF
TRBV5-1	NA	TRBJ1-1	few	TGCGCCAGCAGCCCCGGACCGAACACTGAAGCTTTCTTT	CASSPGPNTEAFF
TRBV12-3/TRBV12-4	NA	TRBJ2-6	few	TGTGCCAGCAGTTTCCGGCGGGGCTCTGGGGCCAACGTCCTGACTTTC	CASSFRRGSGANVLTF
TRBV28	NA	TRBJ2-4	NA	TGTGCCAGCACCCCCCGGAGGGAAAACATTCAGTACTTC	CASTPRRENIQYF
TRBV6-5	NA	TRBJ1-5	few	TGTGCCAGCAGTTACCTATCACCAGGGTCGGGCAATCAGCCCCAGCATTTT	CASSYLSPGSGNQPQHF
TRBV13	TRBD1	TRBJ2-3	NA	TGTGCCAGCAGCCGGACAGGCTCTAGCACAGATACGCAGTATTTT	CASSRTGSSTDTQYF
TRBV11-2	NA	TRBJ2-7	few	TGTGCCAGCAGCTTGGGGGGGCTTAGCTACGAGCAGTACTTC	CASSLGGLSYEQYF
TRBV29-1	NA	TRBJ1-2	NA	TGCAGCTACGGACCTGACTATGGCTACACCTTC	CSYGPDYGYTF
TRBV11-1	TRBD2	TRBJ2-3	NA	TGTGCCAGCAGCCTGCGACTAGCCGGTAGCACAGATACGCAGTATTTT	CASSLRLAGSTDTQYF
TRBV29-1	TRBD1	TRBJ2-3	NA	TGCAGCGTTGAAAAGGAGGCAGGGGGGCAGTATTTT	CSVEKEAGGQYF
TRBV7-2	TRBD2	TRBJ2-5	few	TGTGCCAGCACCGCAGCGGGACTTATCGAAGAGACCCAGTACTTC	CASTAAGLIEETQYF
TRBV7-9	NA	TRBJ1-1	few	TGTGCCAGCAGTCAGGGCAGCTACACTGAAGCTTTCTTT	CASSQGSYTEAFF